This T cell receptor (beta chain) was found in a study of T cell responses to AZD1222 COVID-19 vaccine. Overall study results and limits: Among AZD1222 vaccinees, only 5 to 7 were seropositive at baseline. Regions 160-218 and 743-854 dominated among vaccine-associated CD4 TCRs spanning spike. It should be noted that donors were predominantly white British and more often female, and clonal diversity was possibly underestimated. Spike-specific TCR repertoires showed rising breadth and depth after two AZD1222 doses.

Points on this clone: What it binds is not known.

The CDR3 sequence is 13 residues long. Deletions cut 2 bases from V and 6 bases from J, with 11 bases between. Libraries were prepared by immunoSEQ multiplex PCR; TCRdb keeps only in-frame clonotypes and omits some of them. The table lists 150,000 to 200,000 clones, 90% to 95% of them singletons, with just over 5% in the top ten. The sequenced sample was peripheral blood, obtained 28 days after the second AZD1222 dose. The receptor comes from an adult who received the AZD1222 COVID-19 vaccine. This chain connects TRBV12-3 or TRBV12-4 to TRBJ2-7; tentatively, D is TRBD1 (5 bases). The CDR3 sequence is CASSLTQGSEQYF. CDR3 DNA: TGTGCCAGCAGTTTAACCCAGGGTAGCGAGCAGTACTTC.